This TCR beta chain was identified in a study of blood T cell repertoires in COVID-19. The overall study: Sites in the United States, Italy and Spain provided acute and convalescent COVID-19 samples. Nucleic acid was either cDNA or gDNA, and it came from T cells, B-cell-depleted T cells, or PBMCs.

The ends were cut back, 4 bases at V and 8 bases at J, with 15 bases in the middle. Germline V CDR1 and CDR2: SGHNT, YYREEE (reference sequence). The CDR3 spans 13 residues. The protocol was immunoSEQ multiplex PCR, while the TCRdb copy is restricted to in-frame clones and leaves out a portion. The repertoire holds a few hundred thousand clones, with approximately 85% as singletons. The origin of this receptor is a man aged 25-40 years who had recovered from COVID-19. The chain combines TRBV5-4 with TRBJ1-2, with D perhaps TRBD1 (5 bases). The sample consisted of PBMCs or T cells enriched from blood (not recorded which). CDR3 amino acids: CASSLTDRRGYTF. The CDR3 coding sequence is TGTGCCAGCAGCCTGACAGACCGTAGGGGCTACACCTTC.